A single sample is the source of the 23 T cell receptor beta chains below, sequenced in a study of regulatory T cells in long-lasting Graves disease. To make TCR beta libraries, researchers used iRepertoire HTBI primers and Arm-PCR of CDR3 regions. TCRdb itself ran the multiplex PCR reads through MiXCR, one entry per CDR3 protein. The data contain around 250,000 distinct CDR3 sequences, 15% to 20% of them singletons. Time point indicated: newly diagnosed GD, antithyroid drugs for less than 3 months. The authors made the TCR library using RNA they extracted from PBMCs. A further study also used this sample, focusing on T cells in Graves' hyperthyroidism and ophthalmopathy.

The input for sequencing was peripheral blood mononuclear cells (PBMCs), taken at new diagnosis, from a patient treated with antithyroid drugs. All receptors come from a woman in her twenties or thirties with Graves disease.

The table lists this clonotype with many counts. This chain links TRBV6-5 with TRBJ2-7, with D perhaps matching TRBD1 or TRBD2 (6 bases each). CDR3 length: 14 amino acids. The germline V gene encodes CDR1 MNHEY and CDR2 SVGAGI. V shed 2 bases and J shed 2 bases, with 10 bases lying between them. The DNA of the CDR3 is TGTGCCAGCAGTTACGGAGGGGGGCCCTACGAGCAGTACTTC. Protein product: CASSYGGGPYEQYF.

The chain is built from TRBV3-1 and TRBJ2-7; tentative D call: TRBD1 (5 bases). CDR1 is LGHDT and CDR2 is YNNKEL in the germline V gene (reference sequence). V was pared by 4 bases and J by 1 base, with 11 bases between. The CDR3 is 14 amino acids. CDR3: CASSRTTGSYEQYF. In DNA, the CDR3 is TGTGCCAGCAGCCGAACTACAGGTTCCTACGAGCAGTACTTC.

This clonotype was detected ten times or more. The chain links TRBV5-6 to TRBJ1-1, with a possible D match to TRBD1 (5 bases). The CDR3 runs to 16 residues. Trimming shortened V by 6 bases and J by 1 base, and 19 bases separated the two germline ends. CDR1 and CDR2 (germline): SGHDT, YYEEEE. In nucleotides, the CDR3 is TGTGCCAGCAACCCTCTGGGAATACAGGAGAACACTGAAGCTTTCTTT. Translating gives CASNPLGIQENTEAFF.

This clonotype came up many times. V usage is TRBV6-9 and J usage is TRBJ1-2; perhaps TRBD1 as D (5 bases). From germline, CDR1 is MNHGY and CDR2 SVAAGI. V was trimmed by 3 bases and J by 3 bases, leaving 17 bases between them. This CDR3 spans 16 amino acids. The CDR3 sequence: CASSYSGASLYYGYTF. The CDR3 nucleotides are TGTGCCAGCAGTTACTCCGGGGCCAGTCTGTACTATGGCTACACCTTC.

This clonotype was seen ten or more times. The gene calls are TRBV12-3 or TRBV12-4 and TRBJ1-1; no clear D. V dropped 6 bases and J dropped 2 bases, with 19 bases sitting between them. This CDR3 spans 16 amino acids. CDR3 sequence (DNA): TGTGCCAGCAGGGTAGGCTTTCCTCCCTTAAACACTGAAGCTTTCTTT. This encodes CASRVGFPPLNTEAFF.

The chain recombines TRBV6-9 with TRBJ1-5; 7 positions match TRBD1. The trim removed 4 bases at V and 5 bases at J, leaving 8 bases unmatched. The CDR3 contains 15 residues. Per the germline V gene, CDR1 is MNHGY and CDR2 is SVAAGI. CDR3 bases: TGTGCCAGCAGTTCCGAGGACAGGAGAGATCAGCCCCAGCATTTT. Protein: CASSSEDRRDQPQHF.

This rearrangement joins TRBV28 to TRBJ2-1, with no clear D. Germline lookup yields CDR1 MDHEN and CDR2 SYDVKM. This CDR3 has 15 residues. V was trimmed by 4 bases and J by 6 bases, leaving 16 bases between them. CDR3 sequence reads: CASSSPFSLGNEQFF. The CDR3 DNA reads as TGTGCCAGCAGTTCACCCTTTTCACTGGGCAATGAGCAGTTCTTC.

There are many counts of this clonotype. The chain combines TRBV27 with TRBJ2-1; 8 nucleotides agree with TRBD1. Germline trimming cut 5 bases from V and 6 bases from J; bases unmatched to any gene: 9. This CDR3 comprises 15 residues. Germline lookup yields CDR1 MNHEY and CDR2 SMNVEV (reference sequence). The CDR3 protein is CASSGPLDRANEQFF. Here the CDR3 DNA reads TGTGCCAGCAGTGGGCCCTTGGACAGGGCCAATGAGCAGTTCTTC.

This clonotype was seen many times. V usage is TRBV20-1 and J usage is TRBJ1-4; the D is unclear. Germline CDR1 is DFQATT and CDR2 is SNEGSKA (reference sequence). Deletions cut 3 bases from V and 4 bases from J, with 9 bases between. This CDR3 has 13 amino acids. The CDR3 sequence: CSASNRFNEKLFF. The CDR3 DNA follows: TGCAGTGCTAGCAACCGTTTTAATGAAAAACTGTTTTTT.

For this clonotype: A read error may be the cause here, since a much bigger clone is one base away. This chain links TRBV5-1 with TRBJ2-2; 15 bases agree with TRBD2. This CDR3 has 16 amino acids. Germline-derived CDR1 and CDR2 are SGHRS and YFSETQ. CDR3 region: CGSSKGLAGGDGELFF. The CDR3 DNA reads TGCGGCAGCAGCAAGGGACTAGCGGGGGGAGACGGGGAGCTGTTTTTT.

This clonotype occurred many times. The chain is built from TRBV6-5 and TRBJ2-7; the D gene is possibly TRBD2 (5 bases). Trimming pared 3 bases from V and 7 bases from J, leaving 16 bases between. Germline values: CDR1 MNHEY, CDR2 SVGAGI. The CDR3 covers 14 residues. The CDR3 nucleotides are TGTGCCAGCAGTTATACGGTCAGCTCGGGGGAGCAGTACTTC. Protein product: CASSYTVSSGEQYF.

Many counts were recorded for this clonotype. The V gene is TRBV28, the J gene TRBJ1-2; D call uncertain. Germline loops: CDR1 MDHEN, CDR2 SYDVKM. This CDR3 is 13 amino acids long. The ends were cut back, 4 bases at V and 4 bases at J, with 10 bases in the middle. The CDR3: CASSSPAPYGYTF. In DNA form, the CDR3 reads TGTGCCAGCAGTTCCCCGGCCCCCTATGGCTACACCTTC.

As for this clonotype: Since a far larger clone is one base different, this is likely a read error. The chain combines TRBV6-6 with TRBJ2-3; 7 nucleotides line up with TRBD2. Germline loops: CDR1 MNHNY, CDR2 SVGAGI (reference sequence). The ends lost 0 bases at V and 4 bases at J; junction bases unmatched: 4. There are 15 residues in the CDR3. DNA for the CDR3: TGTGCCAGCAGTTACTCGCGGGGGTTCGCAGATACGCAGTATTTT. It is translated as CASSYSRGFADTQYF.

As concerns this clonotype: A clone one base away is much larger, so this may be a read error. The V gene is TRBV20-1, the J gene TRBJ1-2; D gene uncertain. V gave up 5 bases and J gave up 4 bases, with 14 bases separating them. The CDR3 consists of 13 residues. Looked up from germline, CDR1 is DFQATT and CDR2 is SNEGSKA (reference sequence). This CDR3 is CSADRPEAYGYTF. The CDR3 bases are TGCAGTGCTGACCGCCCAGAGGCCTATGGCTACACCTTC.

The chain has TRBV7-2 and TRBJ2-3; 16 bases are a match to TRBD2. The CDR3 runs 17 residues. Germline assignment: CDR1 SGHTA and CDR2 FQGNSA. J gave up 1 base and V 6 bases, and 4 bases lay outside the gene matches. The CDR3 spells CASSGTSGGAGTDTQYF. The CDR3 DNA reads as TGTGCCAGCAGTGGGACTAGCGGGGGGGCTGGCACAGATACGCAGTATTTT.

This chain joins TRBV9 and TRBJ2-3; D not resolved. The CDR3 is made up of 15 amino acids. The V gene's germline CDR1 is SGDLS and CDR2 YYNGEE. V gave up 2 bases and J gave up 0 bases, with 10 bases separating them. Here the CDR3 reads CASSVGTLSTDTQYF. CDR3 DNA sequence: TGTGCCAGCAGCGTGGGCACTCTAAGCACAGATACGCAGTATTTT.

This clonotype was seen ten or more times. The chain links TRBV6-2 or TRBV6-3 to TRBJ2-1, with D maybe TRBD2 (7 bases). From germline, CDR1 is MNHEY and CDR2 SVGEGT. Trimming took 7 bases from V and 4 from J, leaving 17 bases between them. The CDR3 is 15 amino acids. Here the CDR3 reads CASTGGRGKYNEQFF. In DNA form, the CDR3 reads TGTGCCAGCACTGGAGGGAGGGGGAAGTACAATGAGCAGTTCTTC.

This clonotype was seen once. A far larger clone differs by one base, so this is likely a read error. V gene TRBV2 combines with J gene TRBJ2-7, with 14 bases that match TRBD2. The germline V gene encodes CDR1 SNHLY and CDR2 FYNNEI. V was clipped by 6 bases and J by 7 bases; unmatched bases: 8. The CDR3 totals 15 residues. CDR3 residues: CASRGTSGGPDEQYF. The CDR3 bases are TGTGCCAGCAGGGGGACTAGCGGGGGCCCGGATGAGCAGTACTTC.

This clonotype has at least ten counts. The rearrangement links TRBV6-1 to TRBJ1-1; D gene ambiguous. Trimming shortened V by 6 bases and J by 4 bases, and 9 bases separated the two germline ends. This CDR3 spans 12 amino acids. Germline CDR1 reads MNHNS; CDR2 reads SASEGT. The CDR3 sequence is CASRPSGTEAFF. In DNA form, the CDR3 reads TGTGCCAGCAGACCATCTGGCACTGAAGCTTTCTTT.

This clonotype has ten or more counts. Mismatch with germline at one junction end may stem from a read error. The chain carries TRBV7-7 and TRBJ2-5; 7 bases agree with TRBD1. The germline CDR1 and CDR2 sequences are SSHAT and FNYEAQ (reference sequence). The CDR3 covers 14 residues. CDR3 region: CASSQGQTQETQYF. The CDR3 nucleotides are TGTGCTAGCAGCCAGGGACAGACGCAAGAGACCCAGTACTTC.

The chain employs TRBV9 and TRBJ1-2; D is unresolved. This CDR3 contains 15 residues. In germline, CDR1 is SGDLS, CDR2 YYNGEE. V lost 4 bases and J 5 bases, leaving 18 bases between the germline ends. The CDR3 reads CASSHSVGQVYGYTF. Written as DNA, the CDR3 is TGTGCCAGCAGCCATAGTGTGGGCCAAGTATATGGCTACACCTTC. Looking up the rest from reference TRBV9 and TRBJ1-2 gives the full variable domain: DSGVTQTPKHLITATGQRVTLRCSPRSGDLSVYWYQQSLDQGLQFLIQYYNGEERAKGNILERFSAQQFPDLHSELNLSSLELGDSALYFCASSHSVGQVYGYTFGSGTRLTVV.

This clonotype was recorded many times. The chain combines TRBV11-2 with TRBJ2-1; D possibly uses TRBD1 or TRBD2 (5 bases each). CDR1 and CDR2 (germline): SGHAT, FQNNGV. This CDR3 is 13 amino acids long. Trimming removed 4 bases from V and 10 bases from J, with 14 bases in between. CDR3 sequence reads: CASSSGPGIEQFF. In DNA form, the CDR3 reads TGTGCCAGCAGCTCGGGACCGGGCATAGAGCAGTTCTTC.

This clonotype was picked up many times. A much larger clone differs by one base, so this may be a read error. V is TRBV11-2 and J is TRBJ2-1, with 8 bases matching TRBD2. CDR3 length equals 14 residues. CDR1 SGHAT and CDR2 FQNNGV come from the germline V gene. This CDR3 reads CASDWSGGGNKQFF. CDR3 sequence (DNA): TGTGCCAGCGACTGGTCGGGGGGGGGCAATAAGCAGTTCTTC.